The present TCR beta chain was sequenced within a study of identical twins. Whole-study results and caveats: Findings came from cross-sectional statistics, without long-term follow-up of donors.

The CDR3 length is 15 residues. Germline V CDR1 and CDR2: SGHRS, YFSETQ. Trimming shortened V by 6 bases and J by 2 bases, and 14 bases separated the two germline ends. TCRdb ran MiXCR on the 5' RACE reads and lists one entry per CDR3 protein. The sample consists of around 490,000 distinct CDR3 sequences, approximately 15% of them appearing once. This clonotype was counted a few times. The antigen is unknown. This same sample was also part of a study on yellow fever vaccine responses in identical twins.

This TCR was sampled from a woman aged 18 to 35 in good health. Input material: CD4+ T cells sorted from blood. The chain employs TRBV5-1 and TRBJ2-2; D is undetermined. For the CDR3, the DNA is TGCGCCAGCAACCCCGCGAGCCCTAACACCGGGGAGCTGTTTTTT. This translates into CASNPASPNTGELFF.